This T cell receptor beta chain was captured by sequencing in a study of cytomegalovirus exposure and HLA in healthy donors. This CDR3 is 15 amino acids long. The germline gives CDR1 SGHVS, CDR2 FQNEAQ. V lost 2 bases and J 3 bases, leaving 14 bases between the germline ends. The PCR made use of 60 Vbeta and 13 Jbeta primers. Libraries were prepared by immunoSEQ multiplex PCR; TCRdb keeps only in-frame clonotypes and omits some of them. The specimen's table records 65,000 to 90,000 clones. The source is a man aged 35 to 55 in good health and CMV-seronegative. Input material: PBMCs. The chain uses TRBV7-8 and TRBJ2-7, with D tentatively TRBD1 (5 bases). The CDR3 sequence: CASSLPLGANYEQYF. The CDR3 DNA reads TGTGCCAGCAGCTTACCTCTAGGGGCAAACTACGAGCAGTACTTC.